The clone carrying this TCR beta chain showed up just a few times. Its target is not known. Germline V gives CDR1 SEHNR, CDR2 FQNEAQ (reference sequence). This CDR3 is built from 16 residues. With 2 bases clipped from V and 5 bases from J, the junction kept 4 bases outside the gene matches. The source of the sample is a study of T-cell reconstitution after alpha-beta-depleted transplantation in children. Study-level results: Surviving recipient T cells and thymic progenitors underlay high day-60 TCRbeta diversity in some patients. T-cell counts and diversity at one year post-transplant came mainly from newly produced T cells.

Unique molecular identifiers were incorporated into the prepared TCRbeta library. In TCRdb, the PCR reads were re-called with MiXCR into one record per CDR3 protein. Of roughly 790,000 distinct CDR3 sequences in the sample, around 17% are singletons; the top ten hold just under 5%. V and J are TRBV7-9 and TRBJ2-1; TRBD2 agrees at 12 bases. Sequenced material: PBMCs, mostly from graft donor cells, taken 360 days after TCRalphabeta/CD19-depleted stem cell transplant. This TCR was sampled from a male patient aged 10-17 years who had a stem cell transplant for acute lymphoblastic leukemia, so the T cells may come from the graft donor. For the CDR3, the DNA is TGTGCCAGCAGCTTAAGTCTAGCGGGAGGGAACAATGAGCAGTTCTTC. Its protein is CASSLSLAGGNNEQFF.